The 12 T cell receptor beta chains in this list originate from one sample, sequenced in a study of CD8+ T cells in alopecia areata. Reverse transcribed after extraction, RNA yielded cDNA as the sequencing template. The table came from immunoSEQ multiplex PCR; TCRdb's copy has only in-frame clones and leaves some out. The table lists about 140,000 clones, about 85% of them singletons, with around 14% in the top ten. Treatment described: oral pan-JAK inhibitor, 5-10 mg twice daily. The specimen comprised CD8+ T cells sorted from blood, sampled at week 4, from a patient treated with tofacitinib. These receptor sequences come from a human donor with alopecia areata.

The CDR3 region has the DNA TGTGCCAGCAGTTTATATACCGGATCCTACGAGCAGTACTTC. Encoded protein: CASSLYTGSYEQYF. The V and J genes are TRBV27 and TRBJ2-7; D gene unclear. The germline gives CDR1 MNHEY, CDR2 SMNVEV (reference sequence). V lost 1 base to trimming and J lost 1 base, with 8 bases between them. The CDR3 runs 14 residues.

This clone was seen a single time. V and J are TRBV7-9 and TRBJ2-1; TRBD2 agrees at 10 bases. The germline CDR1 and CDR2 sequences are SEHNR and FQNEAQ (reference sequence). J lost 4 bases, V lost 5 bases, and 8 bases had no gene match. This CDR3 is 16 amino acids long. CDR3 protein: CASSVTSGATYNEQFF. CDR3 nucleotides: TGTGCCAGCAGCGTAACTAGCGGGGCTACGTACAATGAGCAGTTCTTC.

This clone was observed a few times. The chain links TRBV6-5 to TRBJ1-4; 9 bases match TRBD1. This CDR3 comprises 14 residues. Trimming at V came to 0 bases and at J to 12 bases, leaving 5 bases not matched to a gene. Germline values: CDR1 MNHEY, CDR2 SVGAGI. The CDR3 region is CASSYSVQGAELFF. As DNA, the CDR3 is TGTGCCAGCAGTTACTCGGTACAGGGGGCTGAACTGTTTTTT.

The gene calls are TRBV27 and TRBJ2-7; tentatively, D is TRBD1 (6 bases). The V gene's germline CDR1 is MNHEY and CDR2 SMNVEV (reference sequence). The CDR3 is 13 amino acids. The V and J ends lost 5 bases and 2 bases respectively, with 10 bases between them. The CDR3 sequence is CASSARDTYEQYF. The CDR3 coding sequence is TGTGCCAGCAGTGCCCGGGACACCTACGAGCAGTACTTC.

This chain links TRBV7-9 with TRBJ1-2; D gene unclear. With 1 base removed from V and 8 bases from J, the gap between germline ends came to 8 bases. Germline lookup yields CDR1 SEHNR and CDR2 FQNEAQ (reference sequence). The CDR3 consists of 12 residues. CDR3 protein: CASSLGGGGYTF. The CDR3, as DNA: TGTGCCAGCAGCTTAGGTGGCGGGGGCTACACCTTC.

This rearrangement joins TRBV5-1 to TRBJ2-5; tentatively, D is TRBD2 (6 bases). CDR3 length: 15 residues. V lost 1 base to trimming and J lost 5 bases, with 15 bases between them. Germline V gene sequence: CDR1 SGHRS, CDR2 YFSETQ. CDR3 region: CASSLSDALAETQYF. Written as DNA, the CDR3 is TGCGCCAGCAGCTTGAGTGACGCCCTAGCGGAGACCCAGTACTTC.

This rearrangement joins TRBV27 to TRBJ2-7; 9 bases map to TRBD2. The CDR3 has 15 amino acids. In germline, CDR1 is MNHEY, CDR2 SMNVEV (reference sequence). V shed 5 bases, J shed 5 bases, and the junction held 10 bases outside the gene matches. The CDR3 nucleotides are TGTGCCAGCAGTGCGGAGCGGGAGGCGGTCGACGAGCAGTACTTC. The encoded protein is CASSAEREAVDEQYF.

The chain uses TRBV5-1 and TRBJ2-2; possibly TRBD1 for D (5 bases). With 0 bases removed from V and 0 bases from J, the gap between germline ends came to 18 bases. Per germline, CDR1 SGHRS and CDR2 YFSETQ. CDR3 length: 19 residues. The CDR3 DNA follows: TGCGCCAGCAGCTTGGGATGGGTAGACAGAAAGACGAACACCGGGGAGCTGTTTTTT. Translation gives CASSLGWVDRKTNTGELFF.

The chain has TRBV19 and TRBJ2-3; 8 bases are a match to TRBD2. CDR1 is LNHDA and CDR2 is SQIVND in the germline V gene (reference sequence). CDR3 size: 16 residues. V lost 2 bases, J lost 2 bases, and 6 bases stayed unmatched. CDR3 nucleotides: TGTGCCAGTAGTATAATTCGAGCGGGGGACACAGATACGCAGTATTTT. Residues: CASSIIRAGDTDTQYF. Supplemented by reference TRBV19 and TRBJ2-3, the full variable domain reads DGGITQSPKYLFRKEGQNVTLSCEQNLNHDAMYWYRQDPGQGLRLIYYSQIVNDFQKGDIAEGYSVSREKKESFPLTVTSAQKNPTAFYLCASSIIRAGDTDTQYFGPGTRLTVL.

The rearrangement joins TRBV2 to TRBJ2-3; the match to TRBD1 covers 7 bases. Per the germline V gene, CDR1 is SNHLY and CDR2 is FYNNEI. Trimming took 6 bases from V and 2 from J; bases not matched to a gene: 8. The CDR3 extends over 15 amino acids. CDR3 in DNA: TGTGCCAGCAGGCAGACAGGGAGTCTCACAGATACGCAGTATTTT. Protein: CASRQTGSLTDTQYF.

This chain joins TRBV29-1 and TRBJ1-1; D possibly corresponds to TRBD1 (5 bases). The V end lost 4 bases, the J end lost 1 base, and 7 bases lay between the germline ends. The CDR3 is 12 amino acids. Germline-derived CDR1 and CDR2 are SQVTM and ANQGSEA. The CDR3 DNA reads TGCAGCGTTGCGACAGAGAACACTGAAGCTTTCTTT. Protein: CSVATENTEAFF.

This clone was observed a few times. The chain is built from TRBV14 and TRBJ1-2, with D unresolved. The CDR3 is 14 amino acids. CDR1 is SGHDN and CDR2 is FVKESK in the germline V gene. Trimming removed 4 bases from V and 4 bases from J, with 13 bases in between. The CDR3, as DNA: TGTGCCAGCAGCCGGAACCGGGTGGGCTATGGCTACACCTTC. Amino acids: CASSRNRVGYGYTF. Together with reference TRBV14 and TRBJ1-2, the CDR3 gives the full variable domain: EAGVTQFPSHSVIEKGQTVTLRCDPISGHDNLYWYRRVMGKEIKFLLHFVKESKQDESGMPNNRFLAERTGGTYSTLKVQPAELEDSGVYFCASSRNRVGYGYTFGSGTRLTVV.